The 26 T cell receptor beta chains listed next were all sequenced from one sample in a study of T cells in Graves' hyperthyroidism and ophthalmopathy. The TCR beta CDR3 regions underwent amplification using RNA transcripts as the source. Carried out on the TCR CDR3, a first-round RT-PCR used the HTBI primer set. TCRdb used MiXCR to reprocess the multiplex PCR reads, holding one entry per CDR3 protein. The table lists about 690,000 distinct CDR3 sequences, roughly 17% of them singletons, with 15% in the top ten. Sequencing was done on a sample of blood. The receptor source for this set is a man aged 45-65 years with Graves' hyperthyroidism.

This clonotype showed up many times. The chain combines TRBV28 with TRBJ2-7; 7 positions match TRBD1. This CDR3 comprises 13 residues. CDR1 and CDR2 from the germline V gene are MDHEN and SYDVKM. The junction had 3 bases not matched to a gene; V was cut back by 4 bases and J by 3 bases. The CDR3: CASSWGTDYEQYF. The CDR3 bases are TGTGCCAGCAGTTGGGGGACAGACTACGAGCAGTACTTC. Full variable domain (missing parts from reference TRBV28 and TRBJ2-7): DVKVTQSSRYLVKRTGEKVFLECVQDMDHENMFWYRQDPGLGLRLIYFSYDVKMKEKGDIPEGYSVSREKKERFSLILESASTNQTSMYLCASSWGTDYEQYFGPGTRLTVT.

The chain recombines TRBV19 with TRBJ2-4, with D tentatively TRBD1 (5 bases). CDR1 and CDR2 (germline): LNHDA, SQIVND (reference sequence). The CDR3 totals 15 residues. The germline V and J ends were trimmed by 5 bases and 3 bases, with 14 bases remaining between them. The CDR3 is CASSLAGIDKNIQYF. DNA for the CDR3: TGTGCCAGTAGTTTAGCAGGGATAGACAAAAACATTCAGTACTTC. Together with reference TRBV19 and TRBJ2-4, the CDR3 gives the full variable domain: DGGITQSPKYLFRKEGQNVTLSCEQNLNHDAMYWYRQDPGQGLRLIYYSQIVNDFQKGDIAEGYSVSREKKESFPLTVTSAQKNPTAFYLCASSLAGIDKNIQYFGAGTRLSVL.

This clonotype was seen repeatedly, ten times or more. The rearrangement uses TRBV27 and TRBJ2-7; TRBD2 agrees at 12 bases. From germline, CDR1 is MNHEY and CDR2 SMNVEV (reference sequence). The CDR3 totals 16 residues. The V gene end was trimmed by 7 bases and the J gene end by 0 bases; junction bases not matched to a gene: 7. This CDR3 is CASKGLAGLGSYEQYF. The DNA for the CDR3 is TGTGCCAGCAAGGGACTAGCGGGTTTGGGCTCCTACGAGCAGTACTTC.

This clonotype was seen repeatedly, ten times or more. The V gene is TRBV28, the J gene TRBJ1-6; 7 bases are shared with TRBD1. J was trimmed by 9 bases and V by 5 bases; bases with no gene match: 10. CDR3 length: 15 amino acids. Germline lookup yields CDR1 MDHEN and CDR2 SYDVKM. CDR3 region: CASSRRGQSSSPLHF. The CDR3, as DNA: TGTGCCAGCAGTAGACGGGGACAGTCGTCTTCACCCCTCCACTTT.

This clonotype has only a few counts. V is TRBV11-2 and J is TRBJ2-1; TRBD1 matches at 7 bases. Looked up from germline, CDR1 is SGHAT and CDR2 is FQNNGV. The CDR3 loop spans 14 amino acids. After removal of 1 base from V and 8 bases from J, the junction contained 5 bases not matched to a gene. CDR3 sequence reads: CASSLVTGSYEQFF. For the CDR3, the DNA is TGTGCCAGCAGCTTAGTGACAGGGAGTTATGAGCAGTTCTTC.

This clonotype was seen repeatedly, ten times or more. In DNA form, the CDR3 reads TGTGCCAGCAGCTTAGCGACTCTTCGGCCCCAGCATTTT. Encoded protein: CASSLATLRPQHF. The V gene is TRBV7-2, the J gene TRBJ1-5; D is unresolved. Trimming pared 0 bases from V and 9 bases from J, leaving 9 bases between. In germline, CDR1 is SGHTA, CDR2 FQGNSA. The CDR3 has 13 residues.

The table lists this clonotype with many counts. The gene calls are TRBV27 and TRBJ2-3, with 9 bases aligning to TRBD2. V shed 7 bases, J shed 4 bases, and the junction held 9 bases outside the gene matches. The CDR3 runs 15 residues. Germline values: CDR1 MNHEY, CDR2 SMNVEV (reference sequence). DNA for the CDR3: TGTGCCAGCACGTTATATAGCGGGAGCCCAGATACGCAGTATTTT. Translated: CASTLYSGSPDTQYF.

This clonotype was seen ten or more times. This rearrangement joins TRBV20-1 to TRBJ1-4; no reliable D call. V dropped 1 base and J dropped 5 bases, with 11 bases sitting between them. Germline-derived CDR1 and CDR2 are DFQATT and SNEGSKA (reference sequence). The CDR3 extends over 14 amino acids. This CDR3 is CSARVIRRNEKLFF. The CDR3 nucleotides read TGCAGTGCTAGAGTAATCCGGCGCAATGAAAAACTGTTTTTT.

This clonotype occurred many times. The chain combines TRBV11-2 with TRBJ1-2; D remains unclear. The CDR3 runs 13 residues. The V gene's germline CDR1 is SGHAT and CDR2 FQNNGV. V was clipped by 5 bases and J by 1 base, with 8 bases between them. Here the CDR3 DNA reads TGTGCCAGCAGCCCACTATTTAACTATGGCTACACCTTC. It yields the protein CASSPLFNYGYTF.

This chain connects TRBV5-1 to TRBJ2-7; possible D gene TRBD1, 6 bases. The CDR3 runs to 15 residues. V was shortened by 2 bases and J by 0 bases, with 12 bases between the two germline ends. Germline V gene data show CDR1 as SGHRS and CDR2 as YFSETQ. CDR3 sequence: CASSFGLGHSYEQYF. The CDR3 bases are TGCGCCAGCAGCTTTGGGCTGGGACACTCCTACGAGCAGTACTTC.

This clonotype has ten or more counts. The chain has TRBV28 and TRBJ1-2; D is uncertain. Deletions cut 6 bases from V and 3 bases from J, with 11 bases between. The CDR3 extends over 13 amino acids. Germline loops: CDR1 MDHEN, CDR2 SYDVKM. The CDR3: CASRPNSDYGYTF. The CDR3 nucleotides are TGTGCCAGCAGGCCGAACAGCGACTATGGCTACACCTTC.

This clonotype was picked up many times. This CDR3 is CASSYSSGSYEQYF. Written as DNA, the CDR3 is TGTGCCAGCAGTTACTCTAGCGGGAGCTACGAGCAGTACTTC. This chain uses TRBV6-6 with TRBJ2-7, with 9 positions matching TRBD2. J lost 3 bases, V lost 0 bases, and 0 bases had no gene match. CDR1 and CDR2 from the germline V gene are MNHNY and SVGAGI (reference sequence). This CDR3 is built from 14 residues.

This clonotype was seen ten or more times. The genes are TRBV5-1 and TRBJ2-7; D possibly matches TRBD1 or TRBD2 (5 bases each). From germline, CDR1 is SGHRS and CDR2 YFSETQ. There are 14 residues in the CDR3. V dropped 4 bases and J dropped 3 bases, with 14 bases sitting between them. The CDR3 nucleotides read TGCGCCAGCAGCCTTGGGACGGATCGCTACGAGCAGTACTTC. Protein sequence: CASSLGTDRYEQYF.

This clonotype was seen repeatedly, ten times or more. CDR3 in amino acids: CASSPTLTGANVLTF. The CDR3 DNA reads as TGTGCCAGCAGCCCTACTCTCACTGGGGCCAACGTCCTGACTTTC. V is TRBV28 and J is TRBJ2-6; D gene unclear. V dropped 6 bases and J dropped 2 bases, with 11 bases sitting between them. The length of the CDR3 is 15 residues. Germline V lookup: CDR1 MDHEN, CDR2 SYDVKM.

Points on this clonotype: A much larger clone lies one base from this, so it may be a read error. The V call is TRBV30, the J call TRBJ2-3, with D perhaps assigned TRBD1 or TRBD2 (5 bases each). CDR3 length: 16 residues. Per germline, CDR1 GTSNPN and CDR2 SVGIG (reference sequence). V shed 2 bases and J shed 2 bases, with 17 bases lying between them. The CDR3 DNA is TGTGCCTGGAGTCTAACTAACGGGACGCACACAGATACGCAGTATTTT. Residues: CAWSLTNGTHTDTQYF.

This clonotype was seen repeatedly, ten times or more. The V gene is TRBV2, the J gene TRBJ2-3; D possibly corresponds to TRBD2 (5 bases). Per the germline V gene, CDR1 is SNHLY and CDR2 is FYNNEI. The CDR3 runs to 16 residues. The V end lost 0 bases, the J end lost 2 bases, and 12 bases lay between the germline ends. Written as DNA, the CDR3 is TGTGCCAGCAGTGAAGCGGCGCGAGGGTTCACAGATACGCAGTATTTT. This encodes CASSEAARGFTDTQYF.

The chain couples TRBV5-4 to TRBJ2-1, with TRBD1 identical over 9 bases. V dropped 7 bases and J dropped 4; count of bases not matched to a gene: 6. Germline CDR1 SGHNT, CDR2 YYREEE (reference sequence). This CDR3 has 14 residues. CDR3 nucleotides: TGTGCCAGCCTCCGGGACAGGGAATACAATGAGCAGTTCTTC. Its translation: CASLRDREYNEQFF.

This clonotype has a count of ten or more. The CDR3 reads CASSQGRNTGELFF. The CDR3 DNA is TGTGCCAGCAGCCAAGGCCGGAACACCGGGGAGCTGTTTTTT. This chain uses TRBV3-1 with TRBJ2-2; D gene unclear. CDR3 length equals 14 residues. V was shortened by 1 base and J by 1 base, with 4 bases between the two germline ends. CDR1 LGHDT and CDR2 YNNKEL come from the germline V gene (reference sequence).

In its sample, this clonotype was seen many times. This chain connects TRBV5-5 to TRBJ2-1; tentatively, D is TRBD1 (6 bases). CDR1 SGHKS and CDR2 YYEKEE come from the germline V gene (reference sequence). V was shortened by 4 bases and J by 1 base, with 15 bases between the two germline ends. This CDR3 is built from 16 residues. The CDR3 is CASSTLQGSSYNEQFF. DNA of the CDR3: TGTGCCAGCAGCACTCTGCAGGGGAGTTCCTACAATGAGCAGTTCTTC.

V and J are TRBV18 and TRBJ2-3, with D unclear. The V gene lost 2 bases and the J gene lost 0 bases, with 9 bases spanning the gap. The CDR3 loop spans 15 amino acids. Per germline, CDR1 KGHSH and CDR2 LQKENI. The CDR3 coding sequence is TGTGCCAGCTCACCAGGCGACGGGAGCACAGATACGCAGTATTTT. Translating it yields CASSPGDGSTDTQYF.

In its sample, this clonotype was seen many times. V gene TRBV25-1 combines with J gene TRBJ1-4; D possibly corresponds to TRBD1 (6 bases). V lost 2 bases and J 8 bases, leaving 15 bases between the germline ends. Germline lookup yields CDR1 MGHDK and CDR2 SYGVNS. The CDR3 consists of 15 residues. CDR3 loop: CASSERNRVGEKLFF. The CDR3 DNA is TGTGCCAGCAGTGAAAGGAACAGGGTGGGGGAAAAACTGTTTTTT.

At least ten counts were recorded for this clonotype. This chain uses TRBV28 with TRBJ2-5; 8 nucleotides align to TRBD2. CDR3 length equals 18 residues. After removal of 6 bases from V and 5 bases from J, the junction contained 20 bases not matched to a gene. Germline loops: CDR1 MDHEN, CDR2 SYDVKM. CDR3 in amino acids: CASSPREGGRPLGETQYF. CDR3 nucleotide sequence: TGTGCCAGCAGCCCCCGGGAGGGCGGGAGGCCCCTCGGTGAGACCCAGTACTTC.

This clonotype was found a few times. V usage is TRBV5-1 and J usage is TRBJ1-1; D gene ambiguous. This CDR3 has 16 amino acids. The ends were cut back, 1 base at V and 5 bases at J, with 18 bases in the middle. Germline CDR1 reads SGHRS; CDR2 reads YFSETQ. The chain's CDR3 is CASSLMALDPGTEAFF. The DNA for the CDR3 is TGCGCCAGCAGCTTGATGGCACTAGACCCGGGGACTGAAGCTTTCTTT.

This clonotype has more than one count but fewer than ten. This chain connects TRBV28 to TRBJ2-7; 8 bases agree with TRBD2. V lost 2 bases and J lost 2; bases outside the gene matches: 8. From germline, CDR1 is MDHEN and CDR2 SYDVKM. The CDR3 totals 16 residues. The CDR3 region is CASSLASGGAPYEQYF. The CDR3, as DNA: TGTGCCAGCAGTTTAGCCTCGGGGGGGGCCCCCTACGAGCAGTACTTC.

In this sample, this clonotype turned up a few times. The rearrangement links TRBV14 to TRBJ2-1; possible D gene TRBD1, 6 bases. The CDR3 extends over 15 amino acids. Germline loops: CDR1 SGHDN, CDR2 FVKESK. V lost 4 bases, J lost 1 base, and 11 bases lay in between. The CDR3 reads CASSRGQQSYNEQFF. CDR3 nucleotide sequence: TGTGCCAGCAGCCGAGGACAGCAGTCCTACAATGAGCAGTTCTTC. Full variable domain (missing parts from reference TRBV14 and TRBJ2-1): EAGVTQFPSHSVIEKGQTVTLRCDPISGHDNLYWYRRVMGKEIKFLLHFVKESKQDESGMPNNRFLAERTGGTYSTLKVQPAELEDSGVYFCASSRGQQSYNEQFFGPGTRLTVL.

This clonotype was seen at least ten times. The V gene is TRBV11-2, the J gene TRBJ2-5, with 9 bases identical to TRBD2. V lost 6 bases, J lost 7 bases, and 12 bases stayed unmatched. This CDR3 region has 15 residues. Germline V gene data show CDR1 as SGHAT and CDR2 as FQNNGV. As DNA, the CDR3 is TGTGCCAGCAGTTACCCCGGGACTAGCTACGGGACCCAGTACTTC. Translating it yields CASSYPGTSYGTQYF.